What follows describes a single T cell receptor beta chain. The antigen remains unidentified. Germline V gives CDR1 SEHNR, CDR2 FQNEAQ (reference sequence). CDR3 length: 14 residues. V lost 5 bases and J 5 bases, leaving 12 bases between the germline ends. The data are from a study of human T cells and chemical hapten exposure. In the study overall: Throughout a study of 20 to 30 weeks, patients underwent weekly scalp administration of diphenylcyclopropenone doses. Overall study results and limits: TCRs at a frequency above 1 in 1000 stayed unchanged with DPC sensitization. Compared with pre-sensitization or healthy control sets, expanded TCRs clustered more. Healthy individuals' immune responses may differ from those of donors, who had alopecia.

Time point denoted: patch test 1, 2 weeks after DPC sensitization. Documented treatment: therapeutic diphenylcyclopropenone sensitization with weekly scalp DPC. TCRdb ran MiXCR on the RACE reads and lists one entry per CDR3 protein. The sample has approximately 400,000 distinct CDR3 sequences, 4.8% seen once. This sample comprised whole blood, obtained in connection with sensitization to the hapten diphenylcyclopropenone (DPC). This chain uses TRBV7-9 with TRBJ2-2; unclear D gene. This sequence originates from a woman between 45 and 65 years old with alopecia areata. Some clones in this sample may be carry-over from other donors' samples. CDR3 region: CASSREVETGELFF. The CDR3 bases are TGTGCCAGCAGCAGGGAAGTGGAAACCGGGGAGCTGTTTTTT. The variable domain in full, completed from reference TRBV7-9 and TRBJ2-2, reads DTGVSQNPRHKITKRGQNVTFRCDPISEHNRLYWYRQTLGQGPEFLTYFQNEAQLEKSRLLSDRFSAERPKGSFSTLEIQRTEQGDSAMYLCASSREVETGELFFGEGSRLTVL.